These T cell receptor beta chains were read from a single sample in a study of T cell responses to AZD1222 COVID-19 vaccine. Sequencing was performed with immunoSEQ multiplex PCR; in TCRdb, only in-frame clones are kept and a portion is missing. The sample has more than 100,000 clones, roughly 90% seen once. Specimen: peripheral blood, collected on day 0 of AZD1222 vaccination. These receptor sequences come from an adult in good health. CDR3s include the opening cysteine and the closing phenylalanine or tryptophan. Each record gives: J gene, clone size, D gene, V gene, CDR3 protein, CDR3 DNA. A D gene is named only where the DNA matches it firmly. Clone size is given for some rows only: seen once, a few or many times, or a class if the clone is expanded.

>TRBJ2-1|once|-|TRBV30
CAWSVGGTMGPRGFF
TGTGCCTGGAGTGTTGGCGGGACAATGGGGCCCCGGGGGTTCTTC
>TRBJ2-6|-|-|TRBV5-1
CASTLSVWVGANVLTF
TGCGCCAGCACCCTAAGTGTGTGGGTTGGGGCCAACGTCCTGACTTTC
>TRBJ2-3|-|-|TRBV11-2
CASSFTGDLDTQYF
TGTGCCAGCAGCTTTACCGGAGACCTAGATACGCAGTATTTT
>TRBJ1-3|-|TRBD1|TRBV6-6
CASRTGTGGIGNTIYF
TGTGCCAGCAGAACGGGGACAGGGGGGATTGGAAACACCATATATTTT
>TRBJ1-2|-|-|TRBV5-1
CASSLEAGRDYGYTF
TGCGCCAGCAGCTTGGAGGCAGGGAGGGACTATGGCTACACCTTC
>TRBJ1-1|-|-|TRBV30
CAVQGLNTEAFF
TGTGCCGTACAGGGCTTGAACACTGAAGCTTTCTTT
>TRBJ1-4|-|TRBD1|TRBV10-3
CAISESFEGAKLFF
TGTGCCATCAGTGAGAGCTTTGAGGGGGCAAAACTGTTTTTT
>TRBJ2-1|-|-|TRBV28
CASSLGYPGTYNEQFF
TGTGCCAGCAGTTTAGGTTACCCTGGGACATACAATGAGCAGTTCTTC
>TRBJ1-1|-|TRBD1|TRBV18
CASSPGRGYTEAFF
TGTGCCAGCTCACCGGGCAGGGGGTATACTGAAGCTTTCTTT
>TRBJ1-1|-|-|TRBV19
CASSGVPGTEAFF
TGTGCCAGTAGTGGGGTGCCGGGCACTGAAGCTTTCTTT
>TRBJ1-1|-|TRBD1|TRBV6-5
CASGDRSATEAFF
TGTGCCAGTGGGGACAGGTCGGCCACTGAAGCTTTCTTT
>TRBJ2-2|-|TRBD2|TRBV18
CASSPPVAGGIWELFF
TGTGCCAGCTCACCACCGGTAGCGGGAGGAATCTGGGAGCTGTTTTTT
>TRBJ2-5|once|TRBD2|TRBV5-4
CASSSRGGLGETQYF
TGTGCCAGCAGCTCTCGGGGGGGGCTGGGAGAGACCCAGTACTTC
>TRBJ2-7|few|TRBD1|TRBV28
CASKPRTSFDRAYEQYF
TGTGCCAGCAAACCCCGCACCTCGTTTGACAGGGCCTACGAGCAGTACTTC
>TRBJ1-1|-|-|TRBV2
CASRNTENTEAFF
TGTGCCAGCAGAAATACAGAGAACACTGAAGCTTTCTTT
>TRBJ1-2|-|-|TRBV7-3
CASSSTRDLPYGYTF
TGTGCCAGCAGCTCTACCAGGGATCTACCCTATGGCTACACCTTC
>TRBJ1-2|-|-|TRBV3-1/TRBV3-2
CASSYTRDSPIDGYTF
TGTGCCAGCAGCTACACCAGGGATTCCCCTATTGATGGCTACACCTTC
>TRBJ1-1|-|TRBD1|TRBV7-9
CASSRIRDRGSTEAFF
TGTGCCAGCAGCCGAATCCGGGACAGGGGGTCCACTGAAGCTTTCTTT
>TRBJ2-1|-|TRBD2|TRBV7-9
CASTPPGGPSNEQFF
TGTGCCAGCACCCCTCCGGGGGGGCCTTCCAATGAGCAGTTCTTC
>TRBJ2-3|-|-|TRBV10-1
CASSESSWRDTQYF
TGCGCCAGCAGTGAGTCGAGCTGGAGAGATACGCAGTATTTT
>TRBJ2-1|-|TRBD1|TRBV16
CASSLSRDRVSYEQFF
TGTGCCAGCAGCCTCTCCCGGGACAGGGTATCCTATGAGCAGTTCTTC
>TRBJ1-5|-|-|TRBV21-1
CASSKDREGQPQHF
TGTGCCAGCAGCAAGGACAGGGAGGGTCAGCCCCAGCATTTT
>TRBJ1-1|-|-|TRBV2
CASSLITGNTEAFF
TGTGCCAGCAGTTTAATCACAGGGAACACTGAAGCTTTCTTT
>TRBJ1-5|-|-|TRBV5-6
CASSPAGISSNQPQHF
TGTGCCAGCAGCCCGGCGGGGATTTCGAGCAATCAGCCCCAGCATTTT
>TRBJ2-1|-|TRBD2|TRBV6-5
CASSWTSSYNEQFF
TGTGCCAGCAGCTGGACTAGCTCCTACAATGAGCAGTTCTTC
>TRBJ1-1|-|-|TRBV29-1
CSVGQPNTEAFF
TGCAGCGTTGGACAGCCGAACACTGAAGCTTTCTTT
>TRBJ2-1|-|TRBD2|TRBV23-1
CASSRRGSGGLNEQFF
TGCGCCAGCAGTCGTCGGGGTAGCGGGGGGTTGAATGAGCAGTTCTTC
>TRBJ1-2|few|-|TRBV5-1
CASRAAQGYGYTF
TGCGCCAGCAGAGCAGCACAGGGCTATGGCTACACCTTC
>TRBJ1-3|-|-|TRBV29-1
CSVEEVAGNTIYF
TGCAGCGTTGAAGAGGTTGCTGGAAACACCATATATTTT
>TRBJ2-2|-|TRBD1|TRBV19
CASQGQGRPGELFF
TGTGCCAGCCAGGGACAGGGCAGACCCGGGGAGCTGTTTTTT
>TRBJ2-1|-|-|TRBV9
CASSTYPGEGGPTSYNEQFF
TGTGCCAGCAGCACCTACCCTGGTGAGGGGGGCCCCACCTCCTACAATGAGCAGTTCTTC
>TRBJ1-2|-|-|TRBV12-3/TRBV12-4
CASSSYAGEGYTF
TGTGCCAGCAGTTCGTATGCAGGGGAGGGCTACACCTTC
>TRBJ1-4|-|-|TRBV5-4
CASSFSGVNEKLFF
TGTGCCAGCAGCTTCAGTGGGGTGAATGAAAAACTGTTTTTT
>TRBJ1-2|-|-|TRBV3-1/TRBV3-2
CASSQDRGAYGYTF
TGTGCCAGCAGCCAAGATCGGGGGGCCTATGGCTACACCTTC
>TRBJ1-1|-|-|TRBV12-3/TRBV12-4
CASSQGRGTEAFF
TGTGCCAGCTCTCAAGGGCGTGGTACTGAAGCTTTCTTT
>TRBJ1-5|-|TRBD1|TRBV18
CASSGQGGNSNQPQHF
TGTGCCAGCTCAGGACAGGGAGGGAATAGCAATCAGCCCCAGCATTTT
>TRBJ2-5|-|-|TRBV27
CASSPWRGQPRVDQETQYF
TGTGCCAGCAGCCCATGGCGGGGACAGCCTCGGGTGGATCAAGAGACCCAGTACTTC
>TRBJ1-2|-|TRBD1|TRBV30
CAWSAGQGGYTF
TGTGCCTGGAGTGCTGGACAGGGCGGCTACACCTTC
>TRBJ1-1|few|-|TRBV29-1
CSVEWGGMNTEAFF
TGCAGCGTTGAATGGGGGGGGATGAACACTGAAGCTTTCTTT
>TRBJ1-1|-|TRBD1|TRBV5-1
CASSLIGGSEAFF
TGCGCCAGCAGCTTGATAGGGGGCTCTGAAGCTTTCTTT
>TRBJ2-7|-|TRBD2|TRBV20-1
CSASSGGVRNEQYF
TGCAGTGCTAGTTCTGGGGGGGTGAGGAACGAGCAGTACTTC
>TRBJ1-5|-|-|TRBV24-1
CATSSEGWQPQHF
TGTGCCACCAGTTCGGAGGGGTGGCAGCCCCAGCATTTT
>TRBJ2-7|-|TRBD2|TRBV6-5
CASRRGSSYEQYF
TGTGCCAGCAGGCGCGGGAGTTCCTACGAGCAGTACTTC
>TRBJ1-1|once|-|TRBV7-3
CASSLTGVKPEVAFF
TGTGCCAGCAGCTTAACAGGGGTGAAGCCAGAAGTAGCTTTCTTT
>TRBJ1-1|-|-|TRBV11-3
CASGPLRDSWNQNTEAFF
TGTGCCAGCGGACCTTTACGGGACTCGTGGAACCAGAACACTGAAGCTTTCTTT
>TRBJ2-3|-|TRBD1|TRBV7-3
CASRKGAGADTQYF
TGTGCCAGCAGAAAGGGGGCTGGGGCAGATACGCAGTATTTT
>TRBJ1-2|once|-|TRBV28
CASSLHGGEHTF
TGTGCCAGCAGCCTCCACGGGGGGGAACACACCTTC
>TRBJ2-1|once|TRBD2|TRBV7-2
CASSHPGTSGVGEQFF
TGTGCCAGCAGCCACCCCGGGACTAGCGGGGTAGGTGAGCAGTTCTTC